Listed below are T cell receptor beta chains from one sample, sequenced in a study of a mutant IDH1 vaccine in newly diagnosed glioma. Repertoires were generated with immunoSEQ multiplex PCR, while TCRdb's copy carries only in-frame clones and drops some. This sample has about 38,000 clones, with roughly 92% found just once. Here the sequenced sample was PBMCs, taken from a glioma patient treated with radiotherapy, temozolomide or both. The receptors stem from a young man with glioma. Both conserved end residues are part of each CDR3. The order of the fields is V gene, D gene, clone size, CDR3 length, J gene, CDR3 DNA, CDR3 protein. The D gene is left open where the match is weak. Rows may omit the clone size; those that give it use once, few, many or a size class.

>TRBV7-2|.|.|16|TRBJ2-6
TGTGCCAGCAGCCAGGACGGACTCTCTGGGGCCAACGTCCTGACTTTC
CASSQDGLSGANVLTF
>TRBV15|TRBD2|.|15|TRBJ2-3
TGTGCCACCAGCAGGACTAGCGGGGCCACAGATACGCAGTATTTT
CATSRTSGATDTQYF
>TRBV28|.|.|16|TRBJ1-5
TGTGCCAGCAGTTTAGAACCCCTAGGGGTCGGTCAGCCCCAGCATTTT
CASSLEPLGVGQPQHF
>TRBV27|.|.|11|TRBJ1-5
TGTGCCAGCGGGAGCGGGCAGCCCCAGCATTTT
CASGSGQPQHF
>TRBV10-3|.|.|15|TRBJ1-2
TGTGCCATCAGTGGGGGGCAGGGCGTTAACTATGGCTACACCTTC
CAISGGQGVNYGYTF
>TRBV30|.|.|13|TRBJ1-6
TGTGCCTCCCGCGACAGGCGGAATTCACCCCTCCACTTT
CASRDRRNSPLHF
>TRBV5-1|.|.|13|TRBJ1-4
TGCGCCAGCAGCTTGGGTTCCAAGGAAAAACTGTTTTTT
CASSLGSKEKLFF
>TRBV19|TRBD1|.|13|TRBJ2-7
TGTGCCACCACCGCGCGGACAGGTGCCGAGCAGTACTTC
CATTARTGAEQYF
>TRBV13|TRBD2|.|16|TRBJ2-1
TGTGCCAGCAGACCGCGGCTAGCGGGAGGCTCGGATGAGCAGTTCTTC
CASRPRLAGGSDEQFF
>TRBV6-5|TRBD1|.|15|TRBJ2-5
TGTGCCAGCAGTTGGACAGGTAGTCGGCAAGAGACCCAGTACTTC
CASSWTGSRQETQYF
>TRBV19|.|medium-sized|18|TRBJ2-3
TGTGCCAGTAGTGTGGGATCGGGTGGAGGCCCTAGCACAGATACGCAGTATTTT
CASSVGSGGGPSTDTQYF
>TRBV5-1|.|.|15|TRBJ1-2
TGCGCCAGCAGCTTTACGTGGGGGGCTAACTATGGCTACACCTTC
CASSFTWGANYGYTF
>TRBV2|.|.|14|TRBJ2-1
TGTGCCAGCAGTGCCTCGACTAACAACAATGAGCAGTTCTTC
CASSASTNNNEQFF
>TRBV6-5|TRBD2|once|15|TRBJ2-1
TGTGCCAGCAGGGCCGGGACTAGCGGGAGGAATGAGCAGTTCTTC
CASRAGTSGRNEQFF
>TRBV9|.|.|15|TRBJ2-5
TGTGCCAGCAGCGTAGGAGGGGTAGGGCCAGAGACCCAGTACTTC
CASSVGGVGPETQYF
>TRBV19|.|.|13|TRBJ1-1
TGTGCCAGTAGTCCGTCACAGTGCACTGAAGCTTTCTTT
CASSPSQCTEAFF
>TRBV19|.|.|15|TRBJ2-7
TGTGCCAGTAGTATAGATCTCGGGGAAACCTACGAGCAGTACTTC
CASSIDLGETYEQYF
>TRBV5-1|TRBD2|.|15|TRBJ2-1
TGCGCCAGCAGCTCCAATAGCGGGAGGAACGGTGAGCAGTTCTTC
CASSSNSGRNGEQFF
>TRBV25-1|.|.|12|TRBJ2-1
TGTGCCAGCAGGGCAGGCTACAATGAGCAGTTCTTC
CASRAGYNEQFF
>TRBV6-5|.|once|11|TRBJ1-2
TGTGCCAGCACGGACTCCTATGGCTACACCTTC
CASTDSYGYTF
>TRBV7-9|TRBD2|.|16|TRBJ2-4
TGTGCCAGCAGCTCCTCTAGCGGACTAGCCAAAAACATTCAGTACTTC
CASSSSSGLAKNIQYF
>TRBV7-9|TRBD1|.|15|TRBJ1-1
TGTGCCAGCAGCCCCTCAGGGGGCGGAGGGTCTGAAGCTTTCTTT
CASSPSGGGGSEAFF
>TRBV7-9|.|.|13|TRBJ2-7
TGTGCCAGCTGCAGGGACACCAGCCACGAGCAGTACTTC
CASCRDTSHEQYF
>TRBV7-8|TRBD2|.|13|TRBJ2-7
TGTGCCAGCAGCTTAGGGGGAGGGAACGAGCAGTACTTC
CASSLGGGNEQYF
>TRBV29-1|.|.|14|TRBJ1-1
TGCAGCGTTGGTCGAGGGGCCATGAACACTGAAGCTTTCTTT
CSVGRGAMNTEAFF
>TRBV19|.|.|14|TRBJ1-1
TGTGCCAGTAGTAATGGCGGGGGGCTGACTGAAGCTTTCTTT
CASSNGGGLTEAFF
>TRBV2|TRBD1|.|13|TRBJ1-2
TGTGCCAGCAGTGGACAGGGATCCTATGGCTACACCTTC
CASSGQGSYGYTF
>TRBV28|.|few|17|TRBJ1-1
TGTGCCAGCACCCCTCGGGCATGGGGGACAATGAACACTGAAGCTTTCTTT
CASTPRAWGTMNTEAFF